These T cell receptor beta chains were read from a single sample in a study of blood T cell repertoires in COVID-19. Profiled with immunoSEQ multiplex PCR; TCRdb holds only in-frame clones, not every one. The sample contains 150,000 or so clones, approximately 88% of which appear only once. The sample consisted of PBMCs or T cells enriched from blood (not recorded which). The source of these receptors is a woman younger than 45 with acute COVID-19. The CDR3 runs from the conserved cysteine through the conserved F or W. D genes are given only for firm matches. Only part of the rows carry a size: once, few, many, or a class if the clone is expanded.

TRBJ1-1,NA,TRBV7-9,TRBD1,TGTGCCAGCAGCGGCACAGGGGGCGCGGGAAATACTGAAGCTTTCTTT,CASSGTGGAGNTEAFF
TRBJ1-4,NA,TRBV10-3,TRBD1,TGTGCCATCAGTGACCCGGACAGGGGGTATGAAAAACTGTTTTTT,CAISDPDRGYEKLFF
TRBJ1-2,few,TRBV10-3,NA,TGTGCCATCAGTGAGTCCCGGGAGTATGGCTACACCTTC,CAISESREYGYTF
TRBJ1-6,NA,TRBV7-2,NA,TGTGCCAGCAGCTTAGGGCCGCGGGGACGCTATTCACCCCTCCACTTT,CASSLGPRGRYSPLHF
TRBJ1-1,NA,TRBV19,NA,TGTGCCAGTAGTATAGCGCGGGGGAACACTGAAGCTTTCTTT,CASSIARGNTEAFF
TRBJ1-2,NA,TRBV2,TRBD1,TGTGCCAGCAGTGAGGGGACAGGGAAACATGGCTACACCTTC,CASSEGTGKHGYTF
TRBJ1-2,NA,TRBV7-9,NA,TGTGCCAGCAGCAAACAGGGTGGAGGCTACACCTTC,CASSKQGGGYTF
TRBJ1-1,NA,TRBV30,NA,TGTGCCTGGGGGTGGGGAGGGAATGAGGCTTTCTTT,CAWGWGGNEAFF
TRBJ1-3,few,TRBV7-6,TRBD1,TGTGCCAGCAGCTTAACGGGGACAGACTCTGGAAACACCATATATTTT,CASSLTGTDSGNTIYF
TRBJ2-1,NA,TRBV4-1,TRBD1,TGCGCCAGCAGCCACGGACAGGTAGGTCGTGTCAATGAGCAGTTCTTC,CASSHGQVGRVNEQFF
TRBJ2-3,once,TRBV24-1,NA,TGTGCCACCAGTGGCAGGGCGAGCACAGATACGCAGTATTTT,CATSGRASTDTQYF
TRBJ1-2,NA,TRBV6-2/TRBV6-3,TRBD1,TGTGCCAGCAGCAGACAGGGCTGGAACTATGGCTACACCTTC,CASSRQGWNYGYTF
TRBJ2-1,NA,TRBV18,TRBD1,TGTGCCAGCTCACTGAACCGGGACAGCAATGAGCAGTTCTTC,CASSLNRDSNEQFF
TRBJ1-5,NA,TRBV28,NA,TGTGCCAGCAGTCCCCCTGGGGGCAGCCAGCCCCAGCATTTT,CASSPPGGSQPQHF
TRBJ1-5,NA,TRBV27,TRBD1,TGTGCCAGCAGTTTAAAGGGGGCGATGGGGCAGCCCCAGCATTTT,CASSLKGAMGQPQHF
TRBJ2-5,NA,TRBV5-1,TRBD2,TGCGCCAGCAGCTTGGAGGGACTAGCGGGAGGAGAGACCCAGTACTTC,CASSLEGLAGGETQYF
TRBJ1-1,NA,TRBV19,TRBD1,TGTGCCAGTCGGGACAGTAGGTACACTGAAGCTTTCTTT,CASRDSRYTEAFF
TRBJ1-2,NA,TRBV28,NA,TGTGCCAGCAGGGGGGCCGGACCAACTAACTATGGCTACACCTTC,CASRGAGPTNYGYTF
TRBJ2-5,NA,TRBV5-6,NA,TGTGCCAGTCAGGTGGGAGAGACCCAGTACTTC,CASQVGETQYF
TRBJ2-7,NA,TRBV5-6,TRBD1,TGTGCCAGCAGCGGGGGACAGGACTTCGGCCGCTCCTACGAGCAGTACTTC,CASSGGQDFGRSYEQYF
TRBJ1-5,NA,TRBV6-6,NA,TGTGCCAGCAGTTTATTCCCCGAGACACGGGGACAGCCCCAGCATTTT,CASSLFPETRGQPQHF
TRBJ2-7,few,TRBV18,TRBD1,TGTGCCAGCTCACCACCCCAGAAAACAGGGGGCGGCGAGCAGTACTTC,CASSPPQKTGGGEQYF
TRBJ2-1,NA,TRBV4-3,TRBD2,TGCGCCAGCAGCCACCTGGGACTAGCGGAGTCAGCCTACAATGAGCAGTTCTTC,CASSHLGLAESAYNEQFF
TRBJ2-1,NA,TRBV24-1,NA,TGTGCCACCAGTGATAGTATGGGAGTAGACAATGAGCAGTTCTTC,CATSDSMGVDNEQFF
TRBJ2-5,NA,TRBV30,TRBD1,TGTGCCTGGCAGACAGGGAGCAGGCAAGAGACCCAGTACTTC,CAWQTGSRQETQYF
TRBJ2-1,NA,TRBV11-2,NA,TGTGCCAGCAGCCCCTCTGGACAGTACGGTGAGCAGTTCTTC,CASSPSGQYGEQFF
TRBJ1-1,NA,TRBV19,NA,TGTGCCAGTAGTATACAGGGTGGCACTGAAGCTTTCTTT,CASSIQGGTEAFF
TRBJ2-5,NA,TRBV4-1,NA,TGCGCCAGCAGCCAAGATCAGCTCGGCAGGGCGGCCCAAGAGACCCAGTACTTC,CASSQDQLGRAAQETQYF
TRBJ1-2,few,TRBV27,NA,TGTGCCAGCAGTACAGGGCCTCTAAACTATGGCTACACCTTC,CASSTGPLNYGYTF
TRBJ2-7,NA,TRBV28,NA,TGTGCCGCGGGGACCTCTGTCTACGAGCAGTACTTC,CAAGTSVYEQYF
TRBJ2-2,NA,TRBV3-1/TRBV3-2,NA,TGTGCCAGCAGCCAAGATAGAACCGGGGAGCTGTTTTTT,CASSQDRTGELFF
TRBJ2-7,NA,TRBV5-1,TRBD1,TGCGCCAGCAGCTCGGGACAGGGGGCGTACGAGCAGTACTTC,CASSSGQGAYEQYF
TRBJ2-7,NA,TRBV28,TRBD2,TGTGCCAGCAACCCTGGCAGAGCGGGACTAGAAAACGAGCAGTACTTC,CASNPGRAGLENEQYF
TRBJ2-5,NA,TRBV29-1,TRBD1,TGCAGCGTTGTCCGGGACAGGGGGGGAGAGACCCAGTACTTC,CSVVRDRGGETQYF
TRBJ1-1,once,TRBV28,NA,TGTGCCAGCAGTTTAATAGTAGCTCTCGGCACTGAAGCTTTCTTT,CASSLIVALGTEAFF
TRBJ2-1,NA,TRBV6-5,NA,TGTGCCAGCAGTTACGACAGTTCCCGCTACAATGAGCAGTTCTTC,CASSYDSSRYNEQFF
TRBJ1-4,NA,TRBV6-6,TRBD1,TGTGCCAGCACTACGGGACAGGGAGGCGAAAAACTGTTTTTT,CASTTGQGGEKLFF
TRBJ1-4,once,TRBV10-3,NA,TGTGCCATCAGGGGGGCAGTTTTTGAAAAACTGTTTTTT,CAIRGAVFEKLFF
TRBJ1-5,NA,TRBV13,NA,TGTGCCAGCAGCTTAACCAGGGGCGTTAATAGCAATCAGCCCCAGCATTTT,CASSLTRGVNSNQPQHF
TRBJ2-4,NA,TRBV18,NA,TGTGCCAGCTCACCCCCGACAGGAGCCAAAAACATTCAGTACTTC,CASSPPTGAKNIQYF
TRBJ1-4,NA,TRBV5-5,NA,TGTGCCAGCAGCTTGGCGGGGATCCAGAATGAAAAACTGTTTTTT,CASSLAGIQNEKLFF
TRBJ1-6,NA,TRBV28,NA,TGTGCCAGCAGTTTATTTCAGTATTCACCCCTCCACTTT,CASSLFQYSPLHF
TRBJ2-5,NA,TRBV20-1,NA,TGCAGTGCTAGTCGGGGGGCACAAGAGACCCAGTACTTC,CSASRGAQETQYF
TRBJ2-7,NA,TRBV18,NA,TGTGCCAGCTCACCGAGTTTGAGCTCCTACGAGCAGTACTTC,CASSPSLSSYEQYF
TRBJ1-1,NA,TRBV6-5,NA,TGTGCCAGCAGTTACGCGGTGGCCTTGAACACTGAAGCTTTCTTT,CASSYAVALNTEAFF
TRBJ2-2,NA,TRBV6-5,NA,TGTGCCAGCAGTTACTCGACGGGAGCGCTCACCGGGGAGCTGTTTTTT,CASSYSTGALTGELFF
TRBJ2-1,NA,TRBV19,NA,TGTGCCAGTAGTCGAAGCAGCGACAATGAGCAGTTCTTC,CASSRSSDNEQFF
TRBJ1-1,NA,TRBV4-3,NA,TGCGCCAGCAGCCAGGCAGGGGTAGGCACTGAAGCTTTCTTT,CASSQAGVGTEAFF
TRBJ1-1,few,TRBV28,NA,TGTGCCAGCAGCAACGGTTTAGGATCCAGGCATGAAGCTTTCTTT,CASSNGLGSRHEAFF
TRBJ2-1,NA,TRBV19,NA,TGTGCCAGTAGTCCAGAGGGACTTCTCTACAATGAGCAGTTCTTC,CASSPEGLLYNEQFF
TRBJ2-3,NA,TRBV5-1,TRBD2,TGCGCCAGCAGCAAGGGACTAGCGGGAGTGTTTGGAGATACGCAGTATTTT,CASSKGLAGVFGDTQYF
TRBJ2-3,NA,TRBV7-2,NA,TGTGCCAGCAGCTTAGCGGGCCGCACAGATACGCAGTATTTT,CASSLAGRTDTQYF